Sequencing of this T cell receptor (beta chain) was carried out in a study of blood T cell repertoires in COVID-19 (dated by TCRdb to about 2020). Study-wide context: The collaborator samples originated in the United States, Italy and Spain and spanned the acute and convalescent phases of COVID-19. Subjects who had been exposed to COVID-19, were actively infected with it, or had recovered from it provided the deeply sampled blood TCRbeta repertoires that made up the dataset. The sample metadata nearly always contained a de-identified subject ID, COVID-19 status, age in years and sex. Samples were obtained from the ongoing ImmuneRACE study (first 160 participants) and from over 1,000 subjects provided by 6 global collaborators. The material from the prospective study consisted of cDNA or gDNA derived from T cells, B-cell-depleted T cells, or PBMCs. Where available, HLA class I and class II types were obtained from metadata supplied by the sample provider rather than from assay-based typing. A freely available public database, intended as a resource for researchers studying the immune response to SARS-CoV-2, is where the repertoires were released.

Each collaborating institution followed its own protocols to collect whole blood in K2EDTA tubes. For TCRbeta analysis, collaborators shipped samples as frozen whole blood, isolated PBMCs, or DNA extracted from either of those sample types. This clone was recorded a few times. Its antigen is unknown. No qualities accompany the bases; no much larger clone lies one base away. The junction shows trimming of 6 bases on V and 7 bases on J, plus 9 bases between the germline ends. From its cysteine to its phenylalanine, the CDR3 spans 12 amino acids. The kept DNA is CDR3 alone, 36 bases in frame from the first base. The paper as a whole reports these results and caveats: Clinical and demographic metadata were provided uncurated, with the amount varying by source and participant.

TCRbeta CDR3 regions were amplified from genomic DNA by means of the immunoSEQ Assay, a bias-controlled multiplex PCR. For the original study's pipeline: Within the assay, amplification of reference gene primers was used to estimate how many nucleated cells each sample contained. To quantify the absolute abundance of each unique TCRbeta CDR3 rearrangement, sequence reads were collapsed and filtered. Productive Simpson clonality was computed per sample as the square root of Simpson's diversity index over productive rearrangements. The table was pulled from immuneACCESS by TCRdb, which kept in-frame rearrangements only. Such tables lose some clones; where checked, under half of the loss comes from unresolved V genes, and the rest has no known cause. V and J calls and clone size are given by that table; D and trimming were obtained from the DNA. The sample includes under 200,000 clones, with about 82% observed a single time. Jointly, the top ten make up 6% to 7.5% of the sample.

This receptor was identified in a man in his 70s with active or convalescent COVID-19. The chain links TRBV12-3 or TRBV12-4 with TRBJ2-2; a weak D assignment points to TRBD2 (5 bases agree). The material sequenced was peripheral blood. The CDR3: CASRPGIGELFF. The bases are TGTGCCAGCAGACCCGGGATCGGGGAGCTGTTTTTT.